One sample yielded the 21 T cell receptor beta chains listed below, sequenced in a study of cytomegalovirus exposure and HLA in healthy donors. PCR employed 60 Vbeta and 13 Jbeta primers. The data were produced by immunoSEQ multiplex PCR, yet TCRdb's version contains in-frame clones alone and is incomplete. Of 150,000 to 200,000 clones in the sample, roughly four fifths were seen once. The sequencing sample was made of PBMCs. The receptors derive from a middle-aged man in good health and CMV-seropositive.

The CDR3 bases are TGTGCCAGCAGTTTAGGGGGCCCCTACGAGCAGTACTTC. Protein sequence: CASSLGGPYEQYF. This chain connects TRBV27 to TRBJ2-7, with a possible D match to TRBD1 (6 bases). The CDR3 has 13 amino acids. CDR1 is MNHEY and CDR2 is SMNVEV in the germline V gene (reference sequence). The V end was cut by 2 bases, the J end by 2 bases, with 7 bases between.

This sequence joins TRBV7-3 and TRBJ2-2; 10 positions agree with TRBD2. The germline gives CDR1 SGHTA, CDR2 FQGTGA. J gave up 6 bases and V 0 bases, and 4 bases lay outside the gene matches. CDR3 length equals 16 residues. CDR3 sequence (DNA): TGTGCCAGCAGCTTAACACTAGCGGGACCACCCGGGGAGCTGTTTTTT. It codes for CASSLTLAGPPGELFF.

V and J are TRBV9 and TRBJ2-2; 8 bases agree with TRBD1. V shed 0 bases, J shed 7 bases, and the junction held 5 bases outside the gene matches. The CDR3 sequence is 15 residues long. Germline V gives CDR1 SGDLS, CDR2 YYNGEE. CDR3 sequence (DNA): TGTGCCAGCAGCGTAGTCGGGACAGGAATCGGGGAGCTGTTTTTT. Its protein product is CASSVVGTGIGELFF.

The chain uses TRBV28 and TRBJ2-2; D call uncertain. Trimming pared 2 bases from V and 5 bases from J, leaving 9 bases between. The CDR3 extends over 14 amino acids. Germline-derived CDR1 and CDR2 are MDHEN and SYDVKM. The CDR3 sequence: CASSLRGKTGELFF. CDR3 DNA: TGTGCCAGCAGTTTAAGAGGAAAAACCGGGGAGCTGTTTTTT.

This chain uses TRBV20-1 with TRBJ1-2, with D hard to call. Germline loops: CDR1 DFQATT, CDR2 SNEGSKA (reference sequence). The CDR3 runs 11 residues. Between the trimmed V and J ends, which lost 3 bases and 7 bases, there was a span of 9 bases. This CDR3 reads CSASGGVGYTF. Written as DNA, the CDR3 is TGCAGTGCTAGTGGCGGGGTTGGCTACACCTTC.

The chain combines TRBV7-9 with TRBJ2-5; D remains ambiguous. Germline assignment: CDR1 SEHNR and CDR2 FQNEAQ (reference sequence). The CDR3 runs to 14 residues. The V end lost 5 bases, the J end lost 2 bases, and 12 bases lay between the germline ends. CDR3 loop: CASSLRLEQETQYF. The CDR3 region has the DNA TGTGCCAGCAGCCTCCGACTGGAACAAGAGACCCAGTACTTC. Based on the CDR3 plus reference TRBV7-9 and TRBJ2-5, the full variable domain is DTGVSQNPRHKITKRGQNVTFRCDPISEHNRLYWYRQTLGQGPEFLTYFQNEAQLEKSRLLSDRFSAERPKGSFSTLEIQRTEQGDSAMYLCASSLRLEQETQYFGPGTRLLVL.

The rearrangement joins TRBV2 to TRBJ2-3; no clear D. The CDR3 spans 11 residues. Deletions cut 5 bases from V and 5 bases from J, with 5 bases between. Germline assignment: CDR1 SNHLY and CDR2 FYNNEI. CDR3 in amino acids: CASSREDTQYF. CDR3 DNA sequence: TGTGCCAGCAGTAGAGAAGATACGCAGTATTTT.

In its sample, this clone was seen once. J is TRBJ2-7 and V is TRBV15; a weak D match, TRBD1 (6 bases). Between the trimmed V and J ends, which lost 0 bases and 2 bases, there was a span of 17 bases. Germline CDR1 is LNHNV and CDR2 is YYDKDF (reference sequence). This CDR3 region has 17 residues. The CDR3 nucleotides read TGTGCCACCAGCAGAGATAGGGGGACAAGAACCACCTACGAGCAGTACTTC. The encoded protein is CATSRDRGTRTTYEQYF.

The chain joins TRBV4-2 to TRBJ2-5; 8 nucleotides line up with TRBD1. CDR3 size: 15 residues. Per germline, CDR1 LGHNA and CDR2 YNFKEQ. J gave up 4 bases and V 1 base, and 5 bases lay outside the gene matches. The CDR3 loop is CASSQVGTGPETQYF. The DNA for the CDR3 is TGTGCCAGCAGCCAAGTCGGGACAGGTCCAGAGACCCAGTACTTC.

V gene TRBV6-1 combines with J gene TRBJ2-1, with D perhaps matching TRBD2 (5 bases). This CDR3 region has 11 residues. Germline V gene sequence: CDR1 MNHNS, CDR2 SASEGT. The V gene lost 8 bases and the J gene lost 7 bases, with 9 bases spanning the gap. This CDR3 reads CASGLGNEQFF. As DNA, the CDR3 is TGTGCCAGCGGACTGGGGAATGAGCAGTTCTTC.

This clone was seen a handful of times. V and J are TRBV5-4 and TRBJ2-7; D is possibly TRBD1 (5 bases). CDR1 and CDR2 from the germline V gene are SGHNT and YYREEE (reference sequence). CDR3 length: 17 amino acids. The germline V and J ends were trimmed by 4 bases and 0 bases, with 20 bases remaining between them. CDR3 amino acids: CASSPTVGARSSYEQYF. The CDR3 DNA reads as TGTGCCAGCAGCCCTACCGTAGGGGCGAGGAGCTCCTACGAGCAGTACTTC.

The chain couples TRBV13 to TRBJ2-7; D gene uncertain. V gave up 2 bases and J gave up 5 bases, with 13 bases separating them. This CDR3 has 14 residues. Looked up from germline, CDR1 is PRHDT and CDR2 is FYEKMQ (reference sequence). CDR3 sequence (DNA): TGTGCCAGCAGCTTATACCTAGACTCGCACGAGCAGTACTTC. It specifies CASSLYLDSHEQYF.

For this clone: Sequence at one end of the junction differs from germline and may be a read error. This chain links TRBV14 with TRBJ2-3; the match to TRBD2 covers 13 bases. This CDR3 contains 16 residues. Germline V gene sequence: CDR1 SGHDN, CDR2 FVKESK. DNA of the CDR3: TGTGCCAGCAGCCGACTAGCGGGGGGCCGAACAGGTACGCAGTATTTT. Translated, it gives CASSRLAGGRTGTQYF.

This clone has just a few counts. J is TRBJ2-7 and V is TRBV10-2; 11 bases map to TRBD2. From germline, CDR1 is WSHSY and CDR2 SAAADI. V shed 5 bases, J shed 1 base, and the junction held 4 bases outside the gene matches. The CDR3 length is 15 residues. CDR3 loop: CASSSGTSGSYEQYF. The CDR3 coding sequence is TGCGCCAGCAGTTCTGGGACTAGCGGTTCCTACGAGCAGTACTTC.

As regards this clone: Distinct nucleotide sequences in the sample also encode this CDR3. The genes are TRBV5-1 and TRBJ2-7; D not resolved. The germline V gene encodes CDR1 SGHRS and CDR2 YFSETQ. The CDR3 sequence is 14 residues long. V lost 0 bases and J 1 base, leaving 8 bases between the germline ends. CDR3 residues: CASSLESRSYEQYF. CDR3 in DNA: TGCGCCAGCAGCTTGGAGTCTAGATCCTACGAGCAGTACTTC.

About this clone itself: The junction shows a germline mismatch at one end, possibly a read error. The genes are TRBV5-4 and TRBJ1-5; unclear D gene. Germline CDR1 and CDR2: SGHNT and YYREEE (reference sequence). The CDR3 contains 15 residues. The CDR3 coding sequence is TGCGCCAGCAGCCAAGATCACATACCTTATCAGCCCCAGCATTTT. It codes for CASSQDHIPYQPQHF.

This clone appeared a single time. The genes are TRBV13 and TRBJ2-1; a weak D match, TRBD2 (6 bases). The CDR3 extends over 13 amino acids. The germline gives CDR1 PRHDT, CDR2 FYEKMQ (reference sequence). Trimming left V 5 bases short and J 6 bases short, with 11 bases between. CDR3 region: CASSPGGFNEQFF. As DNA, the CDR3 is TGTGCCAGCAGCCCCGGGGGATTCAATGAGCAGTTCTTC.

The CDR3 here is CASASKSAANEKLFF. DNA of the CDR3: TGTGCCTCGGCTTCGAAGTCGGCGGCTAATGAAAAACTGTTTTTT. The chain is built from TRBV7-2 and TRBJ1-4, with D unresolved. CDR3 length: 15 amino acids. Deletions cut 11 bases from V and 3 bases from J, with 19 bases between. The germline gives CDR1 SGHTA, CDR2 FQGNSA. The full variable domain, its missing parts supplied by reference TRBV7-2 and TRBJ1-4, is GAGVSQSPSNKVTEKGKDVELRCDPISGHTALYWYRQSLGQGLEFLIYFQGNSAPDKSGLPSDRFSAERTGGSVSTLTIQRTQQEDSAVYLCASASKSAANEKLFFGSGTQLSVL.

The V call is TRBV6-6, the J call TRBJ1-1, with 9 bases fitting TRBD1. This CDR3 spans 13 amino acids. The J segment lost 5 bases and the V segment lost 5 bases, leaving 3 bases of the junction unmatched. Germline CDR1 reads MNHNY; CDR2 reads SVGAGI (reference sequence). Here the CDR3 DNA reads TGTGCCAGCAGTCGGACAGGGGATACTGAAGCTTTCTTT. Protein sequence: CASSRTGDTEAFF.

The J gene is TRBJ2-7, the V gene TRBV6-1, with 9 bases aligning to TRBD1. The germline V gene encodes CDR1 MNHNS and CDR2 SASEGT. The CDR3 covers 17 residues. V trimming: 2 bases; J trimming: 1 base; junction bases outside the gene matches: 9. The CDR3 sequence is CASSEKRGTGYSYEQYF. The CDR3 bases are TGTGCCAGCAGTGAAAAACGGGGGACAGGGTATTCCTACGAGCAGTACTTC.

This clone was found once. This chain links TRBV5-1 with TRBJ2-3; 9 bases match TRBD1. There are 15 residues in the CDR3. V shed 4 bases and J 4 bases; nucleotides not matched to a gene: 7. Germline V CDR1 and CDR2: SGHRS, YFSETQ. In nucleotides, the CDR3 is TGCGCCAGCAGCCCCTTCGGACAGGGGCCAGATACGCAGTATTTT. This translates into CASSPFGQGPDTQYF.